This is a list of T cell receptor beta chains from one sample in a study of vaccination and CD4 T cells after COVID-19. TCRdb recomputed calls from the PCR reads with MiXCR, one row per CDR3 protein. The sample lists 20,000 to 25,000 distinct CDR3 sequences; around 60% were seen once. The sequences come from CD4+ T cells from blood, collected before SARS-CoV-2 vaccination. These receptors were obtained from a human donor who had recovered from COVID-19. CDR3s include the opening cysteine and the closing phenylalanine or tryptophan. A D gene is named only where the DNA matches it firmly. Size is stated for part of the rows, as once, few or many counts, or as a class when the clone is expanded.

v_call	d_call	clone_size	j_call	cdr3_aa	cdr3_nt
TRBV5-1	TRBD1	NA	TRBJ1-6	CASSWDSEVHSPLHF	TGCGCCAGCAGCTGGGACAGTGAAGTCCATTCACCCCTCCACTTT
TRBV7-3	TRBD1	NA	TRBJ1-1	CASGQGGDTEAFF	TGTGCCAGCGGACAGGGTGGGGACACTGAAGCTTTCTTT
TRBV6-1	TRBD1	once	TRBJ2-2	CASLETGAYRELFF	TGTGCCAGCCTAGAAACAGGGGCGTATAGGGAGCTGTTTTTT
TRBV7-2	TRBD1	NA	TRBJ1-2	CASSLGGGSYGYTF	TGTGCCAGCAGCTTAGGAGGGGGCTCCTATGGCTACACCTTC
TRBV6-1	NA	NA	TRBJ2-7	CASSEVLSSVPLYEQYF	TGTGCCAGCAGTGAAGTACTCTCTAGCGTCCCCCTCTACGAGCAGTACTTC
TRBV24-1	NA	NA	TRBJ2-5	CATRAPKETQYF	TGTGCCACCCGGGCCCCCAAAGAGACCCAGTACTTC
TRBV6-1	NA	NA	TRBJ1-2	CASSELGGRGYTF	TGTGCCAGCAGTGAACTTGGGGGGCGAGGCTACACCTTC
TRBV5-4	NA	NA	TRBJ2-1	CASSKGGGGLYNEQFF	TGTGCCAGCAGCAAGGGCGGAGGAGGCCTCTACAATGAGCAGTTCTTC
TRBV27	TRBD2	NA	TRBJ2-3	CASSLSSGGFARQYF	TGTGCCAGCAGTTTATCTAGCGGGGGATTCGCGAGGCAGTATTTT
TRBV6-2/TRBV6-3	TRBD1	NA	TRBJ1-5	CASSRTGGYSNQPQHF	TGTGCCAGCAGCCGAACAGGGGGCTATAGCAATCAGCCCCAGCATTTT
TRBV30	NA	NA	TRBJ1-1	CAWTSQRSTEAFF	TGTGCCTGGACCTCCCAGAGGTCCACTGAAGCTTTCTTT
TRBV7-9	NA	NA	TRBJ2-2	CASSLVNHGELFF	TGTGCCAGCAGCTTAGTGAACCACGGGGAGCTGTTTTTT
TRBV10-3	TRBD1	NA	TRBJ2-3	CAIGQGARDTQYF	TGTGCCATCGGGCAGGGGGCAAGAGATACGCAGTATTTT
TRBV4-1	TRBD1	NA	TRBJ1-6	CASSQARDRAISPLHF	TGCGCCAGCAGCCAAGCCCGGGACAGGGCAATTTCACCCCTCCACTTT
TRBV6-5	TRBD2	NA	TRBJ2-3	CASSYERGSADTQYF	TGTGCCAGCAGTTACGAGCGGGGAAGTGCAGATACGCAGTATTTT
TRBV20-1	NA	NA	TRBJ1-5	CSASIFPWGGNQPQHF	TGCAGTGCTAGCATTTTCCCATGGGGTGGTAATCAGCCCCAGCATTTT
TRBV6-1	NA	once	TRBJ2-7	CASRTDLYEQYF	TGTGCCAGCAGGACAGACCTCTACGAGCAGTACTTC
TRBV4-2	NA	NA	TRBJ2-7	CASSQDSLPSSEQYF	TGTGCCAGCAGCCAAGACTCGCTTCCCTCGAGCGAGCAGTACTTC
TRBV20-1	NA	NA	TRBJ2-4	CSARDKGKGSLRQYF	TGCAGTGCTAGAGATAAGGGGAAGGGGAGTTTGCGTCAGTACTTC
TRBV20-1	NA	NA	TRBJ2-1	CSASSYNEQFF	TGCAGTGCTAGTTCCTACAATGAGCAGTTCTTC
TRBV7-9	TRBD1	NA	TRBJ2-4	CASSPLRDRGAKNIQYF	TGTGCCAGCAGCCCCCTCCGGGACAGAGGAGCCAAAAACATTCAGTACTTC
TRBV7-2	TRBD2	NA	TRBJ2-3	CASSPRTSGRPPREYF	TGTGCCAGCAGCCCTCGGACTAGCGGGAGGCCCCCGCGGGAGTATTTT
TRBV5-4	TRBD2	NA	TRBJ2-5	CASSSGLAGERETQYF	TGTGCCAGCAGCTCAGGACTAGCGGGAGAGAGAGAGACCCAGTACTTC
TRBV5-6	TRBD2	once	TRBJ2-7	CASSLYGLADYEQYF	TGTGCCAGCAGCTTGTATGGTCTAGCGGACTACGAGCAGTACTTC
TRBV28	TRBD1	NA	TRBJ2-2	CASSLLDRGDSRVGELFF	TGTGCCAGCAGTTTACTGGACAGGGGCGACTCGCGTGTCGGGGAGCTGTTTTTT
TRBV28	NA	NA	TRBJ1-5	CASSLPRGGGQPQHF	TGTGCCAGCAGTTTACCTAGGGGAGGGGGTCAGCCCCAGCATTTT